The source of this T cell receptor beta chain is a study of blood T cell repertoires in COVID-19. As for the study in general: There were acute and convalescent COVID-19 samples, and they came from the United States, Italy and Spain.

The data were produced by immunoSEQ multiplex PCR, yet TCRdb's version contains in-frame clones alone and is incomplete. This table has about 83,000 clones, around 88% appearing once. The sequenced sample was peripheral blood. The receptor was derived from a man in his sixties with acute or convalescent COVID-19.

The CDR3 region is CASSPTGTDVSGANVLTF. The DNA for the CDR3 is TGTGCCAGCAGTCCAACCGGGACAGACGTCTCTGGGGCCAACGTCCTGACTTTC. The chain combines TRBV2 with TRBJ2-6; 7 nucleotides agree with TRBD1. With 5 bases clipped from V and 0 bases from J, the junction kept 10 bases outside the gene matches. Germline CDR1 SNHLY, CDR2 FYNNEI. CDR3 length equals 18 residues.